These 21 T cell receptor beta chains came from one sample sequenced in a study of post-analysis software for immune sequencing data (dated by TCRdb to 2015 to 2017). Study-wide findings and limitations: Roughly 5 TRBV segments, including TRBV5-6, TRBV5-1 and TRBV20-1, were significantly more frequent in patients than controls.

The library was prepared using PCR. Sequencing instrument: Illumina HiSeq 2500. To reduce PCR and sequencing biases, unique molecular identifiers were incorporated into the TCR beta cDNA libraries. TCRdb reanalyzed the raw reads on its own, using fastp at Q25 for trimming and MiXCR for clone calling, and kept in-frame beta chains. Entries that share a CDR3 protein sequence are merged under the most common genes and DNA. In all, the sample holds approximately 730,000 distinct CDR3 sequences, and 35% to 55% of those were seen once. The top ten hold 4% to 5% of the sample. These receptors are not linked to any known antigen. The material sequenced was blood. The receptors come from a girl between 10 and 17 years old with multiple sclerosis.

The CDR3 protein is CASSPGPWGYQETQYF. Written as DNA, the CDR3 is TGTGCCAGCAGCCCTGGGCCCTGGGGGTACCAAGAGACCCAGTACTTC. J is TRBJ2-5 and V is TRBV11-2, with D possibly being TRBD1 or TRBD2 (5 bases each). The CDR3 extends over 16 amino acids. Trimming took 5 bases from V and 0 from J, leaving 16 bases between them. The germline CDR1 and CDR2 sequences are SGHAT and FQNNGV.

The chain carries TRBV6-5 and TRBJ2-3; D may be TRBD2 (5 bases). V was clipped by 6 bases and J by 1 base, with 14 bases between them. The CDR3 is 15 residues long. Germline CDR1 MNHEY, CDR2 SVGAGI. The DNA for the CDR3 is TGTGCCAGCAGCCGAATCTCCGGGGGCACAGATACGCAGTATTTT. It specifies CASSRISGGTDTQYF.

V gene TRBV7-9 combines with J gene TRBJ2-5; maybe TRBD1 (5 bases). Germline CDR1 SEHNR, CDR2 FQNEAQ (reference sequence). With 6 bases removed from V and 4 bases from J, the gap between germline ends came to 18 bases. The CDR3 spans 15 residues. The CDR3 nucleotides are TGTGCCAGCAGGTTTGACAGTGGGGCGTTAGAGACCCAGTACTTC. It yields the protein CASRFDSGALETQYF.

The chain joins TRBV27 to TRBJ2-7; 7 positions match TRBD1. This CDR3 has 15 amino acids. Germline V gives CDR1 MNHEY, CDR2 SMNVEV (reference sequence). J gave up 6 bases and V 2 bases, and 10 bases lay outside the gene matches. The CDR3 loop is CASSLLPRGWREQYF. Here the CDR3 DNA reads TGTGCCAGCAGTTTACTCCCCAGGGGGTGGCGCGAGCAGTACTTC.

This clonotype was seen a few times. The CDR3 DNA follows: TGTGCCAGCAGCTTAGCTCTGAGCGGGAGGTCGGATACGCAGTATTTT. This translates into CASSLALSGRSDTQYF. The rearrangement joins TRBV7-2 to TRBJ2-3, with 9 bases fitting TRBD2. CDR1 and CDR2 (germline): SGHTA, FQGNSA. The ends lost 0 bases at V and 6 bases at J; junction bases unmatched: 7. There are 16 residues in the CDR3. Variable domain in full (rest from reference TRBV7-2 and TRBJ2-3): GAGVSQSPSNKVTEKGKDVELRCDPISGHTALYWYRQSLGQGLEFLIYFQGNSAPDKSGLPSDRFSAERTGGSVSTLTIQRTQQEDSAVYLCASSLALSGRSDTQYFGPGTRLTVL.

This clonotype was seen many times. The rearrangement links TRBV4-3 to TRBJ2-1; TRBD2 might be the D (5 bases). CDR3 size: 17 residues. The ends were cut back, 0 bases at V and 2 bases at J, with 14 bases in the middle. Looked up from germline, CDR1 is LGHNA and CDR2 is YSLEER. The CDR3 DNA is TGCGCCAGCAGCCAAGATTGGAGGTTAAGGCCCTACAATGAGCAGTTCTTC. The encoded protein is CASSQDWRLRPYNEQFF.

The V and J genes are TRBV27 and TRBJ1-1; D perhaps matches TRBD1 (5 bases). This CDR3 is 13 amino acids long. Germline CDR1 is MNHEY and CDR2 is SMNVEV (reference sequence). The ends were cut back, 6 bases at V and 6 bases at J, with 14 bases in the middle. The CDR3 region has the DNA TGTGCCAGCAGCAATATTGGGGCGGCTGAAGCTTTCTTT. Translation: CASSNIGAAEAFF.

This clonotype was recorded a few times. This chain uses TRBV15 with TRBJ2-5; D is unresolved. The CDR3 sequence is 13 residues long. CDR1 LNHNV and CDR2 YYDKDF come from the germline V gene (reference sequence). Trimming took off 3 bases at V and 5 bases at J, with 10 bases between the two ends. CDR3 in amino acids: CATSSERRETQYF. The CDR3 bases are TGTGCCACCAGCAGTGAACGCAGGGAGACCCAGTACTTC. The entire variable domain, with the rest obtained from reference TRBV15 and TRBJ2-5, is as follows: DAMVIQNPRYQVTQFGKPVTLSCSQTLNHNVMYWYQQKSSQAPKLLFHYYDKDFNNEADTPDNFQSRRPNTSFCFLDIRSPGLGDTAMYLCATSSERRETQYFGPGTRLLVL.

J is TRBJ2-5 and V is TRBV6-1; D unresolved. Deletions cut 5 bases from V and 5 bases from J, with 9 bases between. This CDR3 contains 12 residues. Germline V CDR1 and CDR2: MNHNS, SASEGT. The CDR3, as DNA: TGTGCCAGCAGTACAGTGGGGGAGACCCAGTACTTC. Translated: CASSTVGETQYF.

This clonotype was observed many times. The V and J genes are TRBV29-1 and TRBJ2-2, with 8 nucleotides matching TRBD2. The CDR3 loop spans 13 amino acids. Germline V lookup: CDR1 SQVTM, CDR2 ANQGSEA. V was pared by 7 bases and J by 1 base, with 2 bases of the junction left unmatched. CDR3 coding DNA: TGCAGCGCCGGGACTAGGAACACCGGGGAGCTGTTTTTT. This gives the protein CSAGTRNTGELFF.

V is TRBV9 and J is TRBJ1-2, with D perhaps matching TRBD1 (5 bases). This CDR3 region has 14 residues. V lost 4 bases to trimming and J lost 4 bases, with 14 bases between them. Germline CDR1 SGDLS, CDR2 YYNGEE. The CDR3 sequence: CASSPLGASYGYTF. CDR3 bases: TGTGCCAGCAGCCCTCTCGGGGCTTCCTATGGCTACACCTTC.

This clonotype was seen many times. The genes are TRBV29-1 and TRBJ2-7; possibly TRBD2 for D (5 bases). The germline CDR1 and CDR2 sequences are SQVTM and ANQGSEA. Trimming pared 3 bases from V and 4 bases from J, leaving 10 bases between. The CDR3 runs 12 residues. CDR3 amino acids: CSVEGVGYEQYF. The DNA of the CDR3 is TGCAGCGTTGAGGGAGTCGGGTACGAGCAGTACTTC.

This clonotype was picked up a small number of times. The genes are TRBV29-1 and TRBJ2-7; D may correspond to TRBD1 or TRBD2 (5 bases each). Germline loops: CDR1 SQVTM, CDR2 ANQGSEA. V gave up 3 bases and J gave up 6 bases, with 21 bases separating them. The CDR3 is 15 residues long. The chain's CDR3 is CSVEVSGASLSEQYF. CDR3 nucleotides: TGCAGCGTTGAGGTATCCGGGGCTAGCTTGAGCGAGCAGTACTTC.

This clonotype was detected a few times. V usage is TRBV12-3 or TRBV12-4 and J usage is TRBJ1-2; D might be TRBD1 (6 bases). There are 15 residues in the CDR3. Trimming took off 7 bases at V and 1 base at J, with 16 bases between the two ends. CDR3 nucleotide sequence: TGTGCCAGCAACCTCAGGGAAGGGGGTAACTATGGCTACACCTTC. It is translated as CASNLREGGNYGYTF.

The sample holds many counts of this clonotype. The V call is TRBV7-6, the J call TRBJ2-7, with 9 bases matching TRBD2. Unmatched junction bases numbered 4, after V lost 1 base and J lost 0 bases. The CDR3 is 16 residues long. Germline V gene sequence: CDR1 SGHVS, CDR2 FNYEAQ. The CDR3 reads CASSLVAGESSYEQYF. The CDR3 bases are TGTGCCAGCAGCTTAGTAGCGGGAGAGAGCTCCTACGAGCAGTACTTC.

The V gene is TRBV29-1, the J gene TRBJ2-5; TRBD1 is a possible D gene (6 bases). The CDR3 is 13 amino acids. V gave up 6 bases and J gave up 5 bases, with 16 bases separating them. Germline V gene data show CDR1 as SQVTM and CDR2 as ANQGSEA. This chain's CDR3 is CSVAKGVEETQYF. Here the CDR3 DNA reads TGCAGCGTCGCCAAGGGGGTGGAGGAGACCCAGTACTTC.

This clonotype has a handful of counts. The rearrangement joins TRBV29-1 to TRBJ2-1, with TRBD2 matching over 10 bases. The V and J ends lost 7 bases and 4 bases, in that order; junction bases with no gene match: 7. Germline V gene lookup returns CDR1 SQVTM and CDR2 ANQGSEA. CDR3 size: 14 residues. CDR3 amino acids: CSGGLAGAYNEQFF. In DNA, the CDR3 is TGCAGCGGCGGCCTAGCGGGGGCTTACAATGAGCAGTTCTTC.

Comment on this clonotype: A read error may produce the germline difference seen at one junction end. This chain joins TRBV18 and TRBJ2-4, with D possibly being TRBD2 (6 bases). The J call may be faulty, since TRBJ2-7 better matches the DNA end. This CDR3 has 15 amino acids. In germline, CDR1 is KGHSH, CDR2 LQKENI. The CDR3 nucleotides are TGTACCAGCTCCTCGGACGGCGGGAATCGAAACGAGCAGTACTTC. As protein: CTSSSDGGNRNEQYF.

The chain couples TRBV20-1 to TRBJ2-1; 9 bases match TRBD1. The V and J ends lost 6 bases and 0 bases, in that order; junction bases with no gene match: 9. CDR1 is DFQATT and CDR2 is SNEGSKA in the germline V gene (reference sequence). The CDR3 consists of 16 residues. CDR3 coding DNA: TGCAGTGCCGGTCGATGGACAGGGGACTCCTACAATGAGCAGTTCTTC. Translated, it gives CSAGRWTGDSYNEQFF.

J is TRBJ2-7 and V is TRBV7-9; maybe TRBD2 (5 bases). This CDR3 contains 16 residues. Trimming removed 5 bases at V and 2 bases at J, with 19 bases between. The germline CDR1 and CDR2 sequences are SEHNR and FQNEAQ (reference sequence). In DNA form, the CDR3 reads TGTGCCAGCAGCCCCCGCTCTAGCTATGTCCCCTACGAGCAGTACTTC. It yields the protein CASSPRSSYVPYEQYF. Combining the CDR3 with reference TRBV7-9 and TRBJ2-7 gives the whole variable domain DTGVSQNPRHKITKRGQNVTFRCDPISEHNRLYWYRQTLGQGPEFLTYFQNEAQLEKSRLLSDRFSAERPKGSFSTLEIQRTEQGDSAMYLCASSPRSSYVPYEQYFGPGTRLTVT.

This clonotype has just a few counts. The rearrangement joins TRBV6-2 or TRBV6-3 to TRBJ1-2, with a weak D call TRBD1 (5 bases). Germline-derived CDR1 and CDR2 are MNHEY and SVGEGT. Trimming stripped 0 bases from V and 7 bases from J, with 15 bases between. CDR3 size: 15 residues. CDR3 nucleotide sequence: TGTGCCAGCAGTTACTCGAACACTATCGGGGGTGGCTACACCTTC. It codes for CASSYSNTIGGGYTF.